Below, one T cell receptor (beta chain) is given with its context. Its antigen is not known. These donors counted as nominally healthy when sampled, but unrecorded immune exposures were likely. The data originate from a study of cytomegalovirus exposure and HLA in healthy donors. Germline CDR1 is MNHEY and CDR2 is SMNVEV (reference sequence). The CDR3 extends over 17 amino acids. V was clipped by 3 bases and J by 1 base, with 17 bases between them. Study findings and constraints: Overall, roughly 170 TCR beta chains were annotated as cytomegalovirus-associated. Confirmation was obtained in vitro that a few CMV-associated chains are specific for CMV antigens. Per a later analysis, HLA-associated TCR beta chains showed more clonal expansion than other, equally common TCR beta chains.

Primers: 60 Vbeta forward and 13 Jbeta reverse. Profiled with immunoSEQ multiplex PCR; TCRdb holds only in-frame clones, not every one. The sample carries 100,000 or so clones, approximately 80% recorded once. This chain links TRBV27 with TRBJ2-3, with D perhaps TRBD2 (6 bases). The sample taken for sequencing was PBMCs. This receptor was identified in a man younger than 45 in good health and CMV-seropositive. The CDR3 reads CASSLFRSGLGTDTQYF. In DNA, the CDR3 is TGTGCCAGCAGTTTGTTCCGGAGCGGGCTTGGCACAGATACGCAGTATTTT.